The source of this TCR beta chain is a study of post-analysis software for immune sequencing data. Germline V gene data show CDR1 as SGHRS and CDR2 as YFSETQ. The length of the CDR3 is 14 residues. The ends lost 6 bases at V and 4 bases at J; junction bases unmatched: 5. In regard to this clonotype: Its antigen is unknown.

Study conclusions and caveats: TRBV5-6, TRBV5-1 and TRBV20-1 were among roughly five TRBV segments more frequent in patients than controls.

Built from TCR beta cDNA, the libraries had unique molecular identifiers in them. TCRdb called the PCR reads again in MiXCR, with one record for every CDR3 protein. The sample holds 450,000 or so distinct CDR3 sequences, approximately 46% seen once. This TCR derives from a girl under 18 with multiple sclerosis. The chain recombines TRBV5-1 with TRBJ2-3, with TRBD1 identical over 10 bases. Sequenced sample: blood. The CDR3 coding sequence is TGCGCCAGCACCCGGACAGGGGGTGCAGATACGCAGTATTTT. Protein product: CASTRTGGADTQYF.